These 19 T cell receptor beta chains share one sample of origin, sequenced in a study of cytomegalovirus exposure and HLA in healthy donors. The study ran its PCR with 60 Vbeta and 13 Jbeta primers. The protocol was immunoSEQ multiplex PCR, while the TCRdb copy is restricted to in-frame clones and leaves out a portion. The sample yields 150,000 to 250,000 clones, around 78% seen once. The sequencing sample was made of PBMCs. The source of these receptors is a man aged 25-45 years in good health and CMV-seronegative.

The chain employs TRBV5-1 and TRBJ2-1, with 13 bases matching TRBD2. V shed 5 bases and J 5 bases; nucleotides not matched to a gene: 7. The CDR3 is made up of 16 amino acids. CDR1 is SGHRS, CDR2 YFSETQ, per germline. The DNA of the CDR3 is TGCGCCAGCAGGATGACTAGCGGGAGGAACAACAATGAGCAGTTCTTC. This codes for CASRMTSGRNNNEQFF.

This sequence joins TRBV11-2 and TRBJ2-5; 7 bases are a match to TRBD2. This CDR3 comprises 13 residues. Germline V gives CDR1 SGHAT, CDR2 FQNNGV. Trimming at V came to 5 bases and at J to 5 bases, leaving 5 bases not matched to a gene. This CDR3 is CASSRTSAETQYF. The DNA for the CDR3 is TGTGCCAGCAGCCGAACTAGCGCGGAGACCCAGTACTTC.

CDR3 DNA: TGTGCCTCTTCAACCCGAGGGGGGAACACTGAAGCTTTCTTT. This codes for CASSTRGGNTEAFF. The chain has TRBV6-5 and TRBJ1-1; a possible D gene is TRBD1 (6 bases). V was clipped by 11 bases and J by 1 base, with 17 bases between them. CDR1 MNHEY and CDR2 SVGAGI come from the germline V gene. The CDR3 consists of 14 residues.

The CDR3 loop is CASKAQSAYEQYF. In DNA form, the CDR3 reads TGTGCCAGCAAGGCCCAAAGCGCCTACGAGCAGTACTTC. This chain links TRBV6-5 with TRBJ2-7; D unresolved. The V end lost 7 bases, the J end lost 2 bases, and 12 bases lay between the germline ends. This CDR3 region has 13 residues. Per germline, CDR1 MNHEY and CDR2 SVGAGI.

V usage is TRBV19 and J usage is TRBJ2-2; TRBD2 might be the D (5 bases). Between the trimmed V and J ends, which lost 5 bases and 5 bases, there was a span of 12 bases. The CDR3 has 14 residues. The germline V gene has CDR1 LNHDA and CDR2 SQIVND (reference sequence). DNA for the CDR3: TGTGCCAGTAGTTCGACGGGATTTACCGGGGAGCTGTTTTTT. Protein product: CASSSTGFTGELFF.

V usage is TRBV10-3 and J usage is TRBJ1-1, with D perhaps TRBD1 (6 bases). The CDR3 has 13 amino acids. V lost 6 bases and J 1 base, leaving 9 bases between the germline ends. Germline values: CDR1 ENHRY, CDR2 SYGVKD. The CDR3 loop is CAISTGTNTEAFF. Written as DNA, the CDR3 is TGTGCCATCAGCACAGGGACGAACACTGAAGCTTTCTTT.

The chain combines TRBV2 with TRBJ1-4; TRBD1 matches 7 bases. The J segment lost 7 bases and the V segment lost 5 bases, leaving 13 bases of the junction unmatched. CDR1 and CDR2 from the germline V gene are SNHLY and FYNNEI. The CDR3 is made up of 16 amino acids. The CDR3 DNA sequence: TGTGCCAGCAGTCTGGAGGGGGCCGGTCGGGGTGAAAAACTGTTTTTT. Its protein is CASSLEGAGRGEKLFF.

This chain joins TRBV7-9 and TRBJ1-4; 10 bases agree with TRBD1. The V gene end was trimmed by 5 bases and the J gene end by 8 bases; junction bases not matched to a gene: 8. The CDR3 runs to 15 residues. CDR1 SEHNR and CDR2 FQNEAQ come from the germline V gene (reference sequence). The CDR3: CASSRTDRGNEKLFF. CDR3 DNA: TGTGCCAGCAGCCGAACGGACAGGGGGAACGAAAAACTGTTTTTT. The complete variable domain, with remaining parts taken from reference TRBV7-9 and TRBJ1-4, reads DTGVSQNPRHKITKRGQNVTFRCDPISEHNRLYWYRQTLGQGPEFLTYFQNEAQLEKSRLLSDRFSAERPKGSFSTLEIQRTEQGDSAMYLCASSRTDRGNEKLFFGSGTQLSVL.

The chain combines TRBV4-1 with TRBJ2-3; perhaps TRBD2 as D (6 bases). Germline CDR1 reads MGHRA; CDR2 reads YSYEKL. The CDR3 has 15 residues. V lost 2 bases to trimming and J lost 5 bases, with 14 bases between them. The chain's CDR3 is CASSQLARRLDTQYF. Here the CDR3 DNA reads TGCGCCAGCAGCCAACTAGCGAGGAGATTAGATACGCAGTATTTT.

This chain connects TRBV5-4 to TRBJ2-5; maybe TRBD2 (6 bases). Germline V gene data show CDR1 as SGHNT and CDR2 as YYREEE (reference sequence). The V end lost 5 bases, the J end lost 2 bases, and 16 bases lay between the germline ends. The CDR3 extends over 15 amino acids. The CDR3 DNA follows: TGTGCCAGCAGTTTTGGATTGCGGGGTCAAGAGACCCAGTACTTC. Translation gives CASSFGLRGQETQYF.

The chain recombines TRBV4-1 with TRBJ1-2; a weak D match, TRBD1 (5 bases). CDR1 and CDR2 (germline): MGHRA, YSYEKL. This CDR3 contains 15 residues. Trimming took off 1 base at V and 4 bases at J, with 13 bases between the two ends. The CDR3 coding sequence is TGCGCCAGCAGCCAAGTGGGGGGGGAGGTCTATGGCTACACCTTC. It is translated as CASSQVGGEVYGYTF.

The CDR3 is CASSFLRGNEQFF. The CDR3 nucleotides read TGTGCCAGCAGCTTCTTACGGGGGAATGAGCAGTTCTTC. The chain uses TRBV7-6 and TRBJ2-1, with D perhaps matching TRBD2 (6 bases). V lost 3 bases, J lost 7 bases, and 10 bases lay in between. Germline V gene sequence: CDR1 SGHVS, CDR2 FNYEAQ. CDR3 length: 13 amino acids. Using reference TRBV7-6 and TRBJ2-1 for the parts outside the CDR3, the full variable domain is GAGVSQSPRYKVTKRGQDVALRCDPISGHVSLYWYRQALGQGPEFLTYFNYEAQQDKSGLPNDRFSAERPEGSISTLTIQRTEQRDSAMYRCASSFLRGNEQFFGPGTRLTVL.

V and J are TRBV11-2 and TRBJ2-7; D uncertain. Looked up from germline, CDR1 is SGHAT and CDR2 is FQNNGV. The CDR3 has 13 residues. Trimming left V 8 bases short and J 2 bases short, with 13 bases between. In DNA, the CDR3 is TGTGCCAGCGAATTTAGTCGGGCCTACGAGCAGTACTTC. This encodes CASEFSRAYEQYF.

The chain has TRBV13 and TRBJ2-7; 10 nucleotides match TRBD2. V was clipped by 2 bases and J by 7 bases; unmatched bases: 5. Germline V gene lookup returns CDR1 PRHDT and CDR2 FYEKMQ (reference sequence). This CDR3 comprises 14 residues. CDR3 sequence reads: CASSLLAGAGEQYF. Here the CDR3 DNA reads TGTGCCAGCAGCTTACTAGCGGGAGCTGGTGAGCAGTACTTC.

The CDR3 spells CASSLAGGTYEQYF. The CDR3 nucleotides read TGTGCCAGCAGTTTAGCGGGAGGAACCTACGAGCAGTACTTC. V gene TRBV28 combines with J gene TRBJ2-7; 8 nucleotides agree with TRBD2. CDR3 length equals 14 residues. With V trimmed by 2 bases and J by 2 bases, 2 bases remained unmatched. The germline CDR1 and CDR2 sequences are MDHEN and SYDVKM.

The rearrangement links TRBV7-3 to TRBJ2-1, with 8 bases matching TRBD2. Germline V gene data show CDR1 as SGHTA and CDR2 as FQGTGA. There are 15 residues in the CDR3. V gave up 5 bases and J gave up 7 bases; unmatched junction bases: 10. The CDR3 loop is CASSPRGLGSNEQFF. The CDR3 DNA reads TGTGCCAGCAGCCCTCGGGGACTAGGGAGTAATGAGCAGTTCTTC.

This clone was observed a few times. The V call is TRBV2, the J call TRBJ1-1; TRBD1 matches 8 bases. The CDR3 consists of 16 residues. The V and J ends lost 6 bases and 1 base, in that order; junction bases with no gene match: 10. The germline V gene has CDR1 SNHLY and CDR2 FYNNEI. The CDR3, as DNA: TGTGCCAGCAGGGAAACTACCGGGACAGGGAACACTGAAGCTTTCTTT. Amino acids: CASRETTGTGNTEAFF. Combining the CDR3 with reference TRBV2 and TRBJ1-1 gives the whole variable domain EPEVTQTPSHQVTQMGQEVILRCVPISNHLYFYWYRQILGQKVEFLVSFYNNEISEKSEIFDDQFSVERPDGSNFTLKIRSTKLEDSAMYFCASRETTGTGNTEAFFGQGTRLTVV.

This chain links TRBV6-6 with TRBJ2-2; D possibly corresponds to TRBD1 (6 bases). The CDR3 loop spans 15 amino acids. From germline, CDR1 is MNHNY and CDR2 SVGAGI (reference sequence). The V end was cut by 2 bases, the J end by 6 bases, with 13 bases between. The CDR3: CASSYIGGIAGELFF. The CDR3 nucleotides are TGTGCCAGCAGTTACATTGGGGGCATAGCCGGGGAGCTGTTTTTT.

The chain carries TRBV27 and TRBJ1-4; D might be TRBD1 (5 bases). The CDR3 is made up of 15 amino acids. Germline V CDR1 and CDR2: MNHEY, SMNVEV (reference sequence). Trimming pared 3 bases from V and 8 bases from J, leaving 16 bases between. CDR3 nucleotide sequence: TGTGCCAGCAGTTTTCAGGGTCCCGGACGAGAAAAACTGTTTTTT. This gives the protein CASSFQGPGREKLFF.